The text below deals with one TCR beta chain. Here immunoSEQ multiplex PCR was the method, and the copy in TCRdb shows in-frame clones only, minus some. The sample consists of approximately 150,000 clones, roughly 88% of them appearing once. This CDR3 comprises 13 residues. Losses at the gene ends were 5 bases for V and 5 bases for J; bases not matched to a gene: 3. Germline V lookup: CDR1 MNHEY, CDR2 SVGAGI. The sample belongs to a study of control samples from healthy donors and cancer patients. This receptor was obtained from a man younger than 35 in good health. The sequencing sample was made of blood. The gene calls are TRBV6-5 and TRBJ1-2; 9 nucleotides agree with TRBD1. CDR3 DNA: TGTGCCAGCAGTAGGGGACAGGGATATGGCTACACCTTC. Amino acid sequence: CASSRGQGYGYTF.